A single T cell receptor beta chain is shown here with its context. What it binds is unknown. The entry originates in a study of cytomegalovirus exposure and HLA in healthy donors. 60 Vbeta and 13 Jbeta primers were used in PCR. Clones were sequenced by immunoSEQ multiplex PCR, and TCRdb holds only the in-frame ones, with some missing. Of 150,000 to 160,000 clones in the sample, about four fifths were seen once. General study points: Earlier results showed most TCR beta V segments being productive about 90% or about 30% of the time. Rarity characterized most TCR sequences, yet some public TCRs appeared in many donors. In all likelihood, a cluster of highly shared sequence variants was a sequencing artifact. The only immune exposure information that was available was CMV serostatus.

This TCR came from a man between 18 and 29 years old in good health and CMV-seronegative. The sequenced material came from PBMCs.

The CDR3 DNA reads TGCGCCAGCAGGTCGACAGGGGGCATCGGAAAACTGTTTTTT. This codes for CASRSTGGIGKLFF. This chain uses TRBV5-1 with TRBJ1-4; 10 bases map to TRBD1. The CDR3 totals 14 residues. The V gene end was trimmed by 5 bases and the J gene end by 10 bases; junction bases not matched to a gene: 8. The germline V gene encodes CDR1 SGHRS and CDR2 YFSETQ.